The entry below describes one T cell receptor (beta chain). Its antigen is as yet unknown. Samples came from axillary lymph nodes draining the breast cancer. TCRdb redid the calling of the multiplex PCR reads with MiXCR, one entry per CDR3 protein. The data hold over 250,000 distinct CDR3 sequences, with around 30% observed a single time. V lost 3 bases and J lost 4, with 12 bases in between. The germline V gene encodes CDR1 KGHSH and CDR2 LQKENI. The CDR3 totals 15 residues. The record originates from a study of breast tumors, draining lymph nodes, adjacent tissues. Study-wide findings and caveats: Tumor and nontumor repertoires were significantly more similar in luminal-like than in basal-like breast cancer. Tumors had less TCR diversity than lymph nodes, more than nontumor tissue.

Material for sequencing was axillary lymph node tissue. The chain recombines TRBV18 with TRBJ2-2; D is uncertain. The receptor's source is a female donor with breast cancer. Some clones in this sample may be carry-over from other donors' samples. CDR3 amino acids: CASSPSRSSTGELFF. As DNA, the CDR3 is TGTGCCAGCTCACCCTCACGGTCGTCCACCGGGGAGCTGTTTTTT.